These 30 T cell receptor beta chains originate from one sample sequenced in a study of T cells in Graves' hyperthyroidism and ophthalmopathy. Using RNA transcripts as the source, TCR beta CDR3 regions were amplified. RT-PCR in the first round (using the HTBI primer set) targeted the TCR CDR3. In TCRdb, the multiplex PCR reads were re-called with MiXCR into one record per CDR3 protein. Here the sample spans a few hundred thousand distinct CDR3 sequences, roughly 20% being singletons. Input material: blood. The receptors derive from a young man with Graves' ophthalmopathy.

This clonotype was counted at least ten times. V and J are TRBV2 and TRBJ2-7; D possibly uses TRBD1 or TRBD2 (5 bases each). The CDR3 extends over 12 amino acids. Trimming removed 7 bases at V and 3 bases at J, with 10 bases between. CDR1 is SNHLY and CDR2 is FYNNEI in the germline V gene. The CDR3 loop is CASTGDGYEQYF. The CDR3 DNA is TGTGCCAGCACCGGGGACGGCTACGAGCAGTACTTC.

This clonotype was found many times. This chain joins TRBV6-1 and TRBJ2-7; D may be TRBD1 (6 bases). The CDR3 spans 12 residues. Germline values: CDR1 MNHNS, CDR2 SASEGT. Trimming left V 7 bases short and J 4 bases short, with 11 bases between. The CDR3 sequence: CASNKQGYEQYF. CDR3 DNA sequence: TGTGCCAGCAACAAACAGGGTTACGAGCAGTACTTC.

The chain links TRBV6-1 to TRBJ2-3, with 8 positions matching TRBD2. This CDR3 has 13 residues. Trimming at V came to 7 bases and at J to 5 bases, leaving 5 bases not matched to a gene. CDR1 MNHNS and CDR2 SASEGT come from the germline V gene. The DNA of the CDR3 is TGTGCCAGCATCCGGGGGGGACAAGATACGCAGTATTTT. Its protein product is CASIRGGQDTQYF.

The V and J genes are TRBV28 and TRBJ2-2; D call uncertain. The germline V gene has CDR1 MDHEN and CDR2 SYDVKM. The V end lost 8 bases, the J end lost 7 bases, and 11 bases lay between the germline ends. This CDR3 region has 12 residues. CDR3: CASWSDRGELFF. The DNA for the CDR3 is TGTGCCAGCTGGTCCGACCGCGGGGAGCTGTTTTTT.

In this sample, this clonotype turned up a few times. The gene calls are TRBV9 and TRBJ2-3, with 9 bases lining up with TRBD2. The CDR3 loop spans 14 amino acids. Germline-derived CDR1 and CDR2 are SGDLS and YYNGEE. Losses at the gene ends were 5 bases for V and 3 bases for J; bases not matched to a gene: 4. The CDR3 DNA is TGTGCCAGCAGTAGCGGGGGAGATACAGATACGCAGTATTTT. Protein product: CASSSGGDTDTQYF. Using reference TRBV9 and TRBJ2-3 for the parts outside the CDR3, the full variable domain is DSGVTQTPKHLITATGQRVTLRCSPRSGDLSVYWYQQSLDQGLQFLIQYYNGEERAKGNILERFSAQQFPDLHSELNLSSLELGDSALYFCASSSGGDTDTQYFGPGTRLTVL.

Note on this clonotype: A read error may account for a junction end that differs from germline. The V call is TRBV5-1, the J call TRBJ2-1, with TRBD2 as a possible D gene (7 bases). From germline, CDR1 is SGHRS and CDR2 YFSETQ. The CDR3 consists of 16 residues. This CDR3 is CASSLGSGGSCNEQFF. For the CDR3, the DNA is TGCGCCAGCAGCTTGGGCTCGGGGGGCTCCTGCAATGAGCAGTTCTTC.

This clonotype was seen ten or more times. This chain joins TRBV20-1 and TRBJ1-5, with D uncertain. Germline lookup yields CDR1 DFQATT and CDR2 SNEGSKA (reference sequence). This CDR3 has 14 residues. Trimming left V 0 bases short and J 1 base short, with 7 bases between. In DNA form, the CDR3 reads TGCAGTGCTAGAGATGTAGGAAGCAATCAGCCCCAGCATTTT. As protein: CSARDVGSNQPQHF.

This clonotype showed up just a few times. The chain joins TRBV11-2 to TRBJ2-2; D is perhaps TRBD2 (7 bases). Germline CDR1 is SGHAT and CDR2 is FQNNGV. The germline V and J ends were trimmed by 4 bases and 7 bases, with 16 bases remaining between them. CDR3 size: 15 residues. This CDR3 reads CASSSLGGAIGELFF. The DNA for the CDR3 is TGTGCCAGCAGCTCCCTGGGGGGGGCGATCGGGGAGCTGTTTTTT.

This clonotype was recorded many times. The chain is built from TRBV12-3 or TRBV12-4 and TRBJ2-3; D call uncertain. The ends were cut back, 1 base at V and 0 bases at J, with 8 bases in the middle. The CDR3 runs to 15 residues. CDR3 protein: CASSLGPMSTDTQYF. The CDR3 nucleotides are TGTGCCAGCAGTTTAGGTCCCATGAGCACAGATACGCAGTATTTT.

This clonotype was detected ten times or more. This chain uses TRBV2 with TRBJ2-5; 7 bases map to TRBD1. V dropped 3 bases and J dropped 5; count of bases not matched to a gene: 9. CDR1 and CDR2 from the germline V gene are SNHLY and FYNNEI. The CDR3 extends over 15 amino acids. The CDR3 nucleotides read TGTGCCAGCAGTGAGGGACAGCACCTTAGGGAGACCCAGTACTTC. Translated: CASSEGQHLRETQYF.

This chain connects TRBV12-3 or TRBV12-4 to TRBJ2-2; TRBD2 agrees at 8 bases. The junction had 9 bases not matched to a gene; V was cut back by 2 bases and J by 7 bases. CDR3 length: 16 residues. CDR3 sequence (DNA): TGTGCCAGCAGTTTAATTACCAGCGGGGGAAACGGGGAGCTGTTTTTT. Translated, it gives CASSLITSGGNGELFF.

This clonotype was observed at least ten times. V and J are TRBV20-1 and TRBJ2-5; D not certain. Trimming stripped 6 bases from V and 2 bases from J, with 16 bases between. Per germline, CDR1 DFQATT and CDR2 SNEGSKA (reference sequence). This CDR3 is built from 14 residues. As DNA, the CDR3 is TGCAGTGCCCCCTCCGAGGACGGACAAGAGACCCAGTACTTC. Its translation is CSAPSEDGQETQYF.

J is TRBJ1-4 and V is TRBV24-1; D ambiguous. V lost 4 bases and J 7 bases, leaving 15 bases between the germline ends. CDR1 and CDR2 (germline): KGHDR, SFDVKD. CDR3 length: 15 amino acids. The CDR3 here is CATSDPRGRGEKLFF. CDR3 nucleotide sequence: TGTGCCACCAGTGACCCGAGAGGGCGCGGTGAAAAACTGTTTTTT.

This clonotype was seen more than once but under ten times. The CDR3 bases are TGTGCCAGCAGTGACTCGAAGGTAGAAGAGTATAGCAATCAGCCCCAGCATTTT. Protein sequence: CASSDSKVEEYSNQPQHF. This chain uses TRBV6-4 with TRBJ1-5; no clear D gene. The germline CDR1 and CDR2 sequences are MRHNA and SNTAGT. V was trimmed by 0 bases and J by 0 bases, leaving 15 bases between them. CDR3 size: 18 residues.

This chain connects TRBV6-1 to TRBJ2-5; TRBD1 is a possible D gene (5 bases). Looked up from germline, CDR1 is MNHNS and CDR2 is SASEGT. The germline V and J ends were trimmed by 7 bases and 3 bases, with 12 bases remaining between them. The CDR3 runs 13 residues. The CDR3 region is CASNPTVKETQYF. The DNA of the CDR3 is TGTGCCAGCAACCCGACAGTGAAAGAGACCCAGTACTTC.

The V call is TRBV11-3, the J call TRBJ2-1; 10 bases align to TRBD1. Germline V CDR1 and CDR2: SGHNT, YENEEA. V was pared by 5 bases and J by 5 bases, with 9 bases of the junction left unmatched. This CDR3 region has 16 residues. In nucleotides, the CDR3 is TGTGCCAGCAGCGGAGGAACGGGACAGGGGAACAATGAGCAGTTCTTC. Translation: CASSGGTGQGNNEQFF.

This clonotype was seen once. One end of the junction is discordant with germline, which a read error may explain. The chain combines TRBV19 with TRBJ1-2; TRBD1 matches 8 bases. The length of the CDR3 is 14 residues. Germline loops: CDR1 LNHDA, CDR2 SQIVND (reference sequence). CDR3 region: CASSIGGTGDGYTF. The CDR3 DNA follows: TGTGCCAGTAGCATAGGGGGGACAGGAGATGGCTACACCTTC.

This clonotype was counted a few times. The genes are TRBV28 and TRBJ1-2; D gene unclear. Trimming pared 3 bases from V and 5 bases from J, leaving 19 bases between. The CDR3 runs 16 residues. Germline V CDR1 and CDR2: MDHEN, SYDVKM. CDR3 region: CASSFPAPGERYGYTF. In nucleotides, the CDR3 is TGTGCCAGCAGTTTTCCTGCCCCCGGGGAAAGGTATGGCTACACCTTC.

This clonotype was counted only a few times. The chain employs TRBV9 and TRBJ2-2; TRBD2 is a possible D gene (5 bases). Germline CDR1 is SGDLS and CDR2 is YYNGEE. V lost 0 bases and J lost 10, with 13 bases in between. This CDR3 region has 14 residues. CDR3 sequence: CASSVGGVVSELFF. CDR3 DNA: TGTGCCAGCAGCGTAGGGGGAGTAGTGTCGGAGCTGTTTTTT.

This clonotype was detected many times. The rearrangement uses TRBV20-1 and TRBJ2-5; 7 positions match TRBD1. There are 13 residues in the CDR3. CDR1 and CDR2 from the germline V gene are DFQATT and SNEGSKA (reference sequence). After removal of 3 bases from V and 5 bases from J, the junction contained 6 bases not matched to a gene. CDR3 amino acids: CSARDRFQETQYF. In nucleotides, the CDR3 is TGCAGTGCTAGGGACAGGTTCCAGGAGACCCAGTACTTC.

The chain has TRBV20-1 and TRBJ1-2; the D is unclear. V lost 6 bases and J 4 bases, leaving 15 bases between the germline ends. This CDR3 has 13 residues. Germline V lookup: CDR1 DFQATT, CDR2 SNEGSKA (reference sequence). Written as DNA, the CDR3 is TGCAGTGCCAGTTTCGGGCTTTTCTATGGCTACACCTTC. It yields the protein CSASFGLFYGYTF.

This clonotype was counted ten times or more. The chain joins TRBV6-1 to TRBJ1-1, with a weak D call TRBD1 (6 bases). Trimming cost V 6 bases and J 5 bases, with 10 bases left between them. Germline CDR1 and CDR2: MNHNS and SASEGT. This CDR3 has 12 residues. CDR3 amino acids: CASRRGGTEAFF. The CDR3 coding sequence is TGTGCCAGCAGAAGGGGGGGAACTGAAGCTTTCTTT.

The J gene is TRBJ2-1, the V gene TRBV4-1, with TRBD2 as a possible D gene (5 bases). V was shortened by 5 bases and J by 7 bases, with 12 bases between the two germline ends. CDR1 is MGHRA, CDR2 YSYEKL, per germline. This CDR3 is 13 amino acids long. The CDR3, as DNA: TGCGCCAGCAGCATCCAAGCGGTGAATGAGCAGTTCTTC. Its protein is CASSIQAVNEQFF.

The rearrangement joins TRBV6-1 to TRBJ2-3; possibly TRBD2 for D (5 bases). V was trimmed by 3 bases and J by 8 bases, leaving 15 bases between them. Germline V CDR1 and CDR2: MNHNS, SASEGT. The CDR3 sequence is 14 residues long. Written as DNA, the CDR3 is TGTGCCAGCAGTGATGGACGGACTTACGGTACGCAGTATTTT. This sequence encodes CASSDGRTYGTQYF.

This clonotype was counted many times. The rearrangement joins TRBV6-6 to TRBJ2-3; D unresolved. The CDR3 covers 14 residues. Germline loops: CDR1 MNHNY, CDR2 SVGAGI (reference sequence). The ends were cut back, 0 bases at V and 2 bases at J, with 6 bases in the middle. The CDR3 sequence: CASSYSQVTDTQYF. The CDR3 nucleotides are TGTGCCAGCAGTTACTCCCAGGTCACAGATACGCAGTATTTT.

This clonotype showed up many times. The chain links TRBV2 to TRBJ1-1, with 7 bases identical to TRBD1. Germline V gene lookup returns CDR1 SNHLY and CDR2 FYNNEI. After removal of 5 bases from V and 7 bases from J, the junction contained 10 bases not matched to a gene. The CDR3 totals 14 residues. In DNA form, the CDR3 reads TGTGCCAGCAGTCAGAGGACAGGCCTTGTTGAAGCTTTCTTT. Encoded protein: CASSQRTGLVEAFF.

The gene calls are TRBV5-1 and TRBJ1-6; maybe TRBD1 (6 bases). The CDR3 is made up of 15 amino acids. The V and J ends lost 0 bases and 5 bases respectively, with 9 bases between them. Germline V lookup: CDR1 SGHRS, CDR2 YFSETQ. Written as DNA, the CDR3 is TGCGCCAGCAGCTTGGCAGGGGAAGATAATTCACCCCTCCACTTT. Encoded protein: CASSLAGEDNSPLHF.

This clonotype was recorded many times. The V call is TRBV7-3, the J call TRBJ2-3; possible D gene TRBD1, 6 bases. The CDR3 is made up of 15 amino acids. The germline V gene has CDR1 SGHTA and CDR2 FQGTGA. V lost 1 base and J 1 base, leaving 9 bases between the germline ends. DNA of the CDR3: TGTGCCAGCAGCTTAAACGCAGGGGGCACAGATACGCAGTATTTT. It yields the protein CASSLNAGGTDTQYF.

This clonotype has more than one count but fewer than ten. The chain recombines TRBV19 with TRBJ1-1, with D tentatively TRBD1 (5 bases). There are 14 residues in the CDR3. Germline CDR1 reads LNHDA; CDR2 reads SQIVND (reference sequence). Trimming stripped 5 bases from V and 5 bases from J, with 15 bases between. CDR3 amino acids: CASSDPGRATEAFF. The CDR3 DNA sequence: TGTGCCAGTAGTGATCCGGGCAGGGCGACTGAAGCTTTCTTT.

CDR3 DNA sequence: TGTGCCAGCAGCTTAACAGGGGGCACTAACAATGAGCAGTTCTTC. Protein product: CASSLTGGTNNEQFF. The chain has TRBV11-2 and TRBJ2-1; TRBD1 matches 9 bases. V shed 2 bases and J 5 bases; nucleotides not matched to a gene: 4. Germline V gene sequence: CDR1 SGHAT, CDR2 FQNNGV. The CDR3 has 15 amino acids. The full variable domain, its missing parts supplied by reference TRBV11-2 and TRBJ2-1, is EAGVAQSPRYKIIEKRQSVAFWCNPISGHATLYWYQQILGQGPKLLIQFQNNGVVDDSQLPKDRFSAERLKGVDSTLKIQPAKLEDSAVYLCASSLTGGTNNEQFFGPGTRLTVL.